This TCR beta chain was identified in a study of blood T cell repertoires in COVID-19. For the study at large: The United States, Italy and Spain were the sources of the acute and convalescent COVID-19 samples. From T cells, B-cell-depleted T cells, or PBMCs came the material, which was cDNA or gDNA.

Per the study methods: It was from reference gene primer amplification that nucleated cell counts were estimated. Generated by immunoSEQ multiplex PCR, the TCRdb table keeps only in-frame clones and is missing some. The DNA was the basis for D and trimming; V, J and clone size are from that table. The repertoire holds about 100,000 clones, with about 91% as singletons. In its sample, this clone was seen once. The receptor comes from a human donor in a cohort sampled during active COVID-19. The specimen sequenced was peripheral blood.

CDR3 loop: CSVATGGDYGYTF. The CDR3 bases are TGCAGCGTTGCGACAGGGGGCGACTATGGCTACACCTTC. The chain carries TRBV29-1 and TRBJ1-2; 10 bases are shared with TRBD1. From germline, CDR1 is SQVTM and CDR2 ANQGSEA. The J segment lost 3 bases and the V segment lost 4 bases, leaving 2 bases of the junction unmatched. CDR3 length equals 13 residues.